This T cell receptor (beta chain) was documented in a study of cytomegalovirus exposure and HLA in healthy donors. The study's findings and limits: Cytomegalovirus association was assigned to approximately 160 TCR beta chains.

Measured with immunoSEQ multiplex PCR; TCRdb has only the in-frame clones, and not every one. The sample lists approximately 300,000 clones, approximately 86% seen once, with about 1% in the top ten. The count of this clone is one. Its antigen is as yet unknown. Between the trimmed V and J ends, which lost 2 bases and 10 bases, there was a span of 23 bases. Germline V gene data show CDR1 as SQVTM and CDR2 as ANQGSEA. This CDR3 is built from 15 residues. Donors were drawn from the approximately 110-subject validation cohort, separate from the approximately 670-subject first cohort. The sample taken for sequencing was PBMCs. This TCR was sampled from a woman aged 25 to 39 in good health and CMV-seropositive. The chain carries TRBV29-1 and TRBJ2-5; D unresolved. CDR3 residues: CSVELSFPGDAVQYF. The CDR3, as DNA: TGCAGCGTTGAATTATCGTTTCCTGGGGATGCAGTCCAGTACTTC.